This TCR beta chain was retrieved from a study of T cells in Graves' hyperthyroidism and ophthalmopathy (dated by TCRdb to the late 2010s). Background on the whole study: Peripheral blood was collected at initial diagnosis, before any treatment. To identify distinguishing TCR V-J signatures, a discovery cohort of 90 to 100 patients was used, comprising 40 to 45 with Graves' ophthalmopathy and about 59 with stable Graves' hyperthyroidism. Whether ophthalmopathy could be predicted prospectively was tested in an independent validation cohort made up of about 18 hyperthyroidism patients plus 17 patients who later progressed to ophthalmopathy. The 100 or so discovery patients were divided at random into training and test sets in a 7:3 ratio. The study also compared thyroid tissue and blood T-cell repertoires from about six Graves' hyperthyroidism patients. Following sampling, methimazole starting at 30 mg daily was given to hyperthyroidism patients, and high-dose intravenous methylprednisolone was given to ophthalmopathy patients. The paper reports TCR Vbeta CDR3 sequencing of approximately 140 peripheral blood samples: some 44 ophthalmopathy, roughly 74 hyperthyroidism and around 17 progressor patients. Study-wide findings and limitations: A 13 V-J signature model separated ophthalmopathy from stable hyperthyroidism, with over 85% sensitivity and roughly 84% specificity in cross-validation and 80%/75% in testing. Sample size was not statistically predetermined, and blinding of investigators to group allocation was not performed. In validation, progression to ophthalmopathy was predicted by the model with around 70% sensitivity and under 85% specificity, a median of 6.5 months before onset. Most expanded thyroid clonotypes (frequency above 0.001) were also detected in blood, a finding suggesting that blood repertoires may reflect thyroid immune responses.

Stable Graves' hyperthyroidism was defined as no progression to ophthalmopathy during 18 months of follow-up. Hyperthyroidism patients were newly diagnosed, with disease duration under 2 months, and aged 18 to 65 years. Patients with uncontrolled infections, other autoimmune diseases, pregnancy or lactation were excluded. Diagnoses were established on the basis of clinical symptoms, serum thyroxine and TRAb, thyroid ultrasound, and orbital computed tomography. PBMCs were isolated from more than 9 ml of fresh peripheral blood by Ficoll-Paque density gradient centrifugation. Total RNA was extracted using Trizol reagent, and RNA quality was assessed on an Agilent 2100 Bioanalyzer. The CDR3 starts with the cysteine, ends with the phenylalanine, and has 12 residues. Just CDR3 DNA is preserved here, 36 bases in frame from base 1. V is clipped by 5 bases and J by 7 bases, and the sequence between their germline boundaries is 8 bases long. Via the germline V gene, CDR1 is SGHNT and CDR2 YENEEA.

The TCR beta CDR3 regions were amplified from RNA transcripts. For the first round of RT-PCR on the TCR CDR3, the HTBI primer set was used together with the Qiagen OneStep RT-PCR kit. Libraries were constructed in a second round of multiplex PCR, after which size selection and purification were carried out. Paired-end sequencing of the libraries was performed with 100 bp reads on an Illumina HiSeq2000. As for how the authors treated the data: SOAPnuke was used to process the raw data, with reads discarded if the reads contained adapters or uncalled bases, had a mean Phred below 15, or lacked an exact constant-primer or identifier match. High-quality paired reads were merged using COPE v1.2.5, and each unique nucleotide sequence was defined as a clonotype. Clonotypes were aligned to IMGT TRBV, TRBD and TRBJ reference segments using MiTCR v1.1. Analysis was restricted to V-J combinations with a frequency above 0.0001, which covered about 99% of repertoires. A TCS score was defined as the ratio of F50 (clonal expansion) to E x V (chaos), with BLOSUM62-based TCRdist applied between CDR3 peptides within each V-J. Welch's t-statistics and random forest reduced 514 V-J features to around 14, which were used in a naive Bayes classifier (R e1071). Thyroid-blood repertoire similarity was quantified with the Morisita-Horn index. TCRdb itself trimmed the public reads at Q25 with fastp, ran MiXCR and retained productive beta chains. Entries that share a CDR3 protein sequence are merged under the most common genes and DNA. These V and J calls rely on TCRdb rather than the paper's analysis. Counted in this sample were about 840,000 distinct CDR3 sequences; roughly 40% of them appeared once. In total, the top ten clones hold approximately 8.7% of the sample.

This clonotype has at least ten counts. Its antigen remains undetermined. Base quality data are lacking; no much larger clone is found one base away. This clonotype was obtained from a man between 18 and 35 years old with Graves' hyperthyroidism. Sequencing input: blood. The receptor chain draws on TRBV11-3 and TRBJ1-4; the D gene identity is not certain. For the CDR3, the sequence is CASSRHGEKLFF. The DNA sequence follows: TGTGCCAGCAGCCGACATGGTGAAAAACTGTTTTTT.